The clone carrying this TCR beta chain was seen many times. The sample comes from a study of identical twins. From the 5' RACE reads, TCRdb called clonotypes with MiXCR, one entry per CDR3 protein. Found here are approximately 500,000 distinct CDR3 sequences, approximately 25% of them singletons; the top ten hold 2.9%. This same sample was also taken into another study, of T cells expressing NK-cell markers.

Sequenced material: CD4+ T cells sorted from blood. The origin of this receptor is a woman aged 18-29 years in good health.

This CDR3 is CASSLGGTGGVEQYF. The CDR3 DNA is TGTGCCAGCAGCTTAGGAGGGACAGGGGGCGTCGAGCAGTACTTC. The chain carries TRBV11-3 and TRBJ2-7, with 12 bases aligning to TRBD1. The germline CDR1 and CDR2 sequences are SGHNT and YENEEA. The CDR3 has 15 amino acids. The V gene end was trimmed by 1 base and the J gene end by 6 bases; junction bases not matched to a gene: 4.